This T cell receptor beta chain derives from a study of response to subunit inactivated influenza vaccine. General study results and limits: The authors proposed limited new T cell recruitment per seasonal influenza vaccination.

Each CDR3 protein gets one entry after TCRdb re-called the RT-PCR reads with MiXCR. The data hold 450,000 to 550,000 distinct CDR3 sequences, with roughly 27% observed a single time. Comments on this clonotype: What it recognizes is unknown.

This CDR3 is 15 amino acids long. V lost 3 bases to trimming and J lost 11 bases; unmatched junction nucleotides: 15. The germline V gene encodes CDR1 DFQATT and CDR2 SNEGSKA (reference sequence). This specimen was CD4+ T cells sorted from PBMCs, taken roughly 5 days after vaccination. This TCR derives from a man aged 50 or older who received an inactivated influenza vaccine. This chain connects TRBV20-1 to TRBJ1-5; 8 bases line up with TRBD1. As DNA, the CDR3 is TGCAGTGCTAGGGGGGACAGGTCAGGGCTGTCAGCCCAGCATTTT. The encoded protein is CSARGDRSGLSAQHF.